One sample yielded the 2 T cell receptor beta chains listed below, sequenced in a study of blood T cell repertoires in COVID-19. This table comes from immunoSEQ multiplex PCR, and its TCRdb copy is limited to in-frame clones, with some not included. This table has about 240,000 clones, roughly 80% appearing once. The sample taken for sequencing was peripheral blood. All receptors come from a woman between 65 and 79 years old with acute or convalescent COVID-19.

The rearrangement uses TRBV27 and TRBJ2-7; 14 nucleotides align to TRBD2. J was trimmed by 2 bases and V by 6 bases; bases with no gene match: 3. Germline V gene lookup returns CDR1 MNHEY and CDR2 SMNVEV (reference sequence). This CDR3 has 15 residues. CDR3 nucleotides: TGTGCCAGCAGGGCGGGACTAGCGGGGGCCTACGAGCAGTACTTC. The encoded protein is CASRAGLAGAYEQYF.

J is TRBJ1-1 and V is TRBV6-5; 8 nucleotides agree with TRBD1. The CDR3 totals 14 residues. V shed 7 bases and J 1 base; nucleotides not matched to a gene: 5. Germline V gives CDR1 MNHEY, CDR2 SVGAGI. The CDR3 DNA sequence: TGTGCCAGCAAACCGGGACAGGCGAACACTGAAGCTTTCTTT. Its protein is CASKPGQANTEAFF.